A single T cell receptor (beta chain) is shown here with its context. As yet, its antigen is unknown. Assay: immunoSEQ multiplex PCR; the TCRdb copy retains only in-frame clones and omits some. Of over 150,000 clones listed, roughly 90% were seen once; the top ten hold under 4%. Second-dose intervals near 4 or 12 weeks were combined. The CDR3 extends over 13 amino acids. Trimming left V 6 bases short and J 8 bases short, with 16 bases between. CDR1 and CDR2 from the germline V gene are MNHEY and SVGAGI. This sample was taken from a study of T cell responses to AZD1222 COVID-19 vaccine. Study-wide results and limits: Spike-specific TCR breadth and depth both grew after two AZD1222 doses. Only a handful of AZD1222 recipients, about six in all, had baseline seropositivity. Among the donors, most were white British and more were female, and clonal diversity was possibly underestimated.

The TCR originated in an adult who received the AZD1222 COVID-19 vaccine. The chain carries TRBV6-5 and TRBJ1-2; a weak D match, TRBD1 (5 bases). Source: peripheral blood, taken 28 days after the second AZD1222 dose. CDR3 loop: CASSPFREGGYTF. In DNA form, the CDR3 reads TGTGCCAGCAGCCCCTTCAGAGAGGGGGGCTACACCTTC.